The following is a TCR beta chain sequence with its context. The sample originates from a study of T cells after yellow fever vaccination. Germline V gene data show CDR1 as SGDLS and CDR2 as YYNGEE. This CDR3 is 13 amino acids long. V lost 0 bases to trimming and J lost 5 bases, with 7 bases between them. TCRdb re-derived calls from the 5' RACE reads in MiXCR, one entry per CDR3 protein. This repertoire shows roughly 250,000 distinct CDR3 sequences, 10% to 15% found once; its top ten account for approximately 0.49%. Here the sequenced sample was CD4+ T cells sorted from PBMCs, taken 45 days after the yellow fever booster vaccination. This receptor was taken from a man younger than 40 who received the YFV17D yellow fever vaccine. The chain carries TRBV9 and TRBJ2-3; no clear D gene. The CDR3 spells CASSVDVKDTQYF. The CDR3 DNA sequence: TGTGCCAGCAGCGTAGACGTTAAAGATACGCAGTATTTT.